This is a list of T cell receptor beta chains from one sample in a study of T-cell reconstitution after alpha-beta-depleted transplantation in children. TCRdb re-called the PCR reads with MiXCR, one entry per CDR3 protein. Seen here are around 200,000 distinct CDR3 sequences, approximately 10% observed once, and the top ten hold around 6%. Sequencing used PBMCs from the stem cell graft donor, obtained from the stem cell graft. The receptors were gathered from a human donor who donated a stem cell graft to a child with acute lymphoblastic leukemia. The CDR3 runs from the conserved cysteine through the conserved F or W. Each record gives: CDR3 protein, CDR3 DNA, clone size, J gene, V gene, D gene. A D gene is named only where the DNA matches it firmly. Size values are once, few and many counts, or a class for expanded clones, and some rows have none.

cdr3_aa: CACSLGATELSYEQYF
cdr3_nt: TGCGCCTGCAGCTTGGGGGCGACCGAGCTCTCCTACGAGCAGTACTTC
clone_size: NA
j_call: TRBJ2-7
v_call: TRBV5-1
d_call: NA

cdr3_aa: CASSFSVAYEQYF
cdr3_nt: TGTGCCAGCAGTTTCTCAGTGGCCTACGAGCAGTACTTC
clone_size: many
j_call: TRBJ2-7
v_call: TRBV12-3/TRBV12-4
d_call: NA

cdr3_aa: CSASPGQVETQYF
cdr3_nt: TGCAGTGCTAGCCCCGGACAGGTTGAGACCCAGTACTTC
clone_size: few
j_call: TRBJ2-5
v_call: TRBV20-1
d_call: TRBD1

cdr3_aa: CASSPAEGLFSYEQYF
cdr3_nt: TGCGCCAGCAGCCCAGCGGAAGGACTGTTCTCCTACGAGCAGTACTTC
clone_size: few
j_call: TRBJ2-7
v_call: TRBV5-1
d_call: NA

cdr3_aa: CASSLGGGRQFF
cdr3_nt: TGTGCCAGCAGCTTAGGAGGGGGTCGGCAGTTCTTC
clone_size: many
j_call: TRBJ2-1
v_call: TRBV27
d_call: NA

cdr3_aa: CASSLHRPGQIYEQYF
cdr3_nt: TGTGCCAGCAGCTTACATAGGCCTGGACAAATCTACGAGCAGTACTTC
clone_size: many
j_call: TRBJ2-7
v_call: TRBV7-2
d_call: NA

cdr3_aa: CASSQDRQSHGYTF
cdr3_nt: TGCGCCAGCAGCCAAGATCGCCAATCACATGGCTACACCTTC
clone_size: NA
j_call: TRBJ1-2
v_call: TRBV4-3
d_call: NA

cdr3_aa: CASSSTRVSNEQFF
cdr3_nt: TGTGCCAGCAGCTCCACAAGGGTCAGCAATGAGCAGTTCTTC
clone_size: many
j_call: TRBJ2-1
v_call: TRBV7-8
d_call: NA

cdr3_aa: CASSLEGTGGTDTQYF
cdr3_nt: TGTGCCAGCAGCTTAGAAGGGACAGGGGGCACAGATACGCAGTATTTT
clone_size: many
j_call: TRBJ2-3
v_call: TRBV7-2
d_call: TRBD1

cdr3_aa: CASSLALGVRAFF
cdr3_nt: TGTGCCAGCAGTTTAGCGTTGGGGGTACGGGCTTTCTTT
clone_size: many
j_call: TRBJ1-1
v_call: TRBV12-3/TRBV12-4
d_call: NA

cdr3_aa: CASFRDPAGNTIYF
cdr3_nt: TGTGCCAGCTTCAGAGACCCTGCTGGAAACACCATATATTTT
clone_size: many
j_call: TRBJ1-3
v_call: TRBV6-1
d_call: NA

cdr3_aa: CASRRDTSNYGYTF
cdr3_nt: TGTGCCAGCAGGCGGGACACCTCTAACTATGGCTACACCTTC
clone_size: few
j_call: TRBJ1-2
v_call: TRBV7-8
d_call: NA

cdr3_aa: CASRPTAMNTEAFF
cdr3_nt: TGTGCCAGCAGACCTACAGCGATGAACACTGAAGCTTTCTTT
clone_size: NA
j_call: TRBJ1-1
v_call: TRBV14
d_call: NA

cdr3_aa: CASRVLNEQFF
cdr3_nt: TGTGCCAGCAGGGTGTTAAATGAGCAGTTCTTC
clone_size: NA
j_call: TRBJ2-1
v_call: TRBV6-1
d_call: NA

cdr3_aa: CSARLTGTGELFF
cdr3_nt: TGCAGTGCTAGATTGACAGGGACCGGGGAGCTGTTTTTT
clone_size: many
j_call: TRBJ2-2
v_call: TRBV20-1
d_call: TRBD1